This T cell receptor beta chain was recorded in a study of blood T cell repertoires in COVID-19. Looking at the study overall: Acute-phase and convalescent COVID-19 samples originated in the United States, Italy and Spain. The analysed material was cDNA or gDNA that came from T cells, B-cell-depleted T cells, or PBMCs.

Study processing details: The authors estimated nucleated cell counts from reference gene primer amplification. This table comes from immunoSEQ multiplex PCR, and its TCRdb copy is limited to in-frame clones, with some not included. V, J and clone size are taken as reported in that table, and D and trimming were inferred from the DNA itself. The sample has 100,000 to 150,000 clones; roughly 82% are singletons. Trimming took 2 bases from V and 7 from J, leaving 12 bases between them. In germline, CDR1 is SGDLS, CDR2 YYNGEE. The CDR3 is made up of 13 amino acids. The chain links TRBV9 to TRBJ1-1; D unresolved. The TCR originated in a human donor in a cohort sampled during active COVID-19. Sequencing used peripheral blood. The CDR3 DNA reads TGTGCCAGCAGCGTTCTCCAGGCGGGTGAAGCTTTCTTT. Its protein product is CASSVLQAGEAFF.